This T cell receptor beta chain was sequenced during a study of identical twins. The study, taken as a whole, reports: Models came in too low on out-of-frame TCR alpha sharing in monozygotic twins. Those out-of-frame alpha sequences shared by twins showed an excess of low generation probability.

TCRdb reprocessed the 5' RACE reads with MiXCR, giving one entry per CDR3 protein. The sample holds roughly 280,000 distinct CDR3 sequences, 7.5% to 9.5% seen once. This clonotype occurred a few times. What it binds is unknown. Healthy Caucasians, and only they, were the donors. Germline CDR1 reads GTSNPN; CDR2 reads SVGIG (reference sequence). V was shortened by 1 base and J by 4 bases, with 8 bases between the two germline ends. CDR3 size: 13 residues. The sample also formed part of further work on yellow fever vaccine responses in identical twins.

The chain recombines TRBV30 with TRBJ2-1; D is unclear. This receptor was identified in a woman younger than 35 in good health. Material: CD8+ T cells sorted from blood. The CDR3 DNA reads TGTGCCTGGAGTGATGAAGGATACAATGAGCAGTTCTTC. Its translation is CAWSDEGYNEQFF. Full variable domain (rest looked up from reference TRBV30 and TRBJ2-1): SQTIHQWPATLVQPVGSPLSLECTVEGTSNPNLYWYRQAAGRGLQLLFYSVGIGQISSEVPQNLSASRPQDRQFILSSKKLLLSDSGFYLCAWSDEGYNEQFFGPGTRLTVL.